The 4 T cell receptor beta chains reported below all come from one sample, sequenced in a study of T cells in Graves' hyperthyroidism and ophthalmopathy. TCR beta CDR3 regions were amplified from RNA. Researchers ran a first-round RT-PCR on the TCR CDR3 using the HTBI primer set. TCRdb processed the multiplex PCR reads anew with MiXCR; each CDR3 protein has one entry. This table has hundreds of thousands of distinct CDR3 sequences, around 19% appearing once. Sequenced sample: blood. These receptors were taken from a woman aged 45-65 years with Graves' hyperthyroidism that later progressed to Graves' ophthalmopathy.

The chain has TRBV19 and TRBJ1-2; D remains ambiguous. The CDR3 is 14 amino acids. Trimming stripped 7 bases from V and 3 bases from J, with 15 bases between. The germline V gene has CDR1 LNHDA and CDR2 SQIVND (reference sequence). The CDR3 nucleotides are TGTGCCAGTACGGCGGGCAGCAAATACTATGGCTACACCTTC. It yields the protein CASTAGSKYYGYTF. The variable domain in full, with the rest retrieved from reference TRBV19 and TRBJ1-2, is DGGITQSPKYLFRKEGQNVTLSCEQNLNHDAMYWYRQDPGQGLRLIYYSQIVNDFQKGDIAEGYSVSREKKESFPLTVTSAQKNPTAFYLCASTAGSKYYGYTFGSGTRLTVV.

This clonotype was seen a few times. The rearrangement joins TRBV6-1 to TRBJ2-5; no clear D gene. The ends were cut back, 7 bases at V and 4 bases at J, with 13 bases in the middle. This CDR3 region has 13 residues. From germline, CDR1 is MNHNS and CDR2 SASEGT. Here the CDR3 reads CASMRQFGETQYF. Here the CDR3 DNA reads TGTGCCAGCATGCGGCAATTTGGAGAGACCCAGTACTTC.

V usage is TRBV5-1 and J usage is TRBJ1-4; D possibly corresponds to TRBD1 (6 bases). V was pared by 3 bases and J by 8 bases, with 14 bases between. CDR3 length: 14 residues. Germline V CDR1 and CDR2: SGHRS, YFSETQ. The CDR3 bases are TGCGCCAGCAGCTCGGGACACCCCGGGGAAAAACTGTTTTTT. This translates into CASSSGHPGEKLFF.

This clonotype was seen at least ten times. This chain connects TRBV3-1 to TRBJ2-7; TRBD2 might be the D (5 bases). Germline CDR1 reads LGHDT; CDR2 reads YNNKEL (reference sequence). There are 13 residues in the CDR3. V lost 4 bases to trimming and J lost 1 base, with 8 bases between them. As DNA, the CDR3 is TGTGCCAGCAGCCTCGGGAAGTCCTACGAGCAGTACTTC. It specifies CASSLGKSYEQYF.